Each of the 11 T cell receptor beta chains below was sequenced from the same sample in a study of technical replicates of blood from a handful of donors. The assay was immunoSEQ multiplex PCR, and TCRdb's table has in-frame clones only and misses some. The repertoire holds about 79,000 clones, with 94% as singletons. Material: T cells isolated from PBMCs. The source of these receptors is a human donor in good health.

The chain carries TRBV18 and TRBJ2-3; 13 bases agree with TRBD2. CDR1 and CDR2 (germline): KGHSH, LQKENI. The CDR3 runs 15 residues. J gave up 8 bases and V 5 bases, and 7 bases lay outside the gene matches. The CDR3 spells CASSYTSGGAVTQYF. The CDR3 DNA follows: TGTGCCAGCTCATACACTAGCGGGGGGGCTGTTACGCAGTATTTT.

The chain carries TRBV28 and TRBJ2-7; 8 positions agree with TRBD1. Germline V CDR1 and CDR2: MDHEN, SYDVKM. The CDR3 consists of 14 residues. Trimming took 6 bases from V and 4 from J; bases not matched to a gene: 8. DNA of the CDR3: TGTGCCAGCAGCCCCGGGACAGGTCTTTACGAGCAGTACTTC. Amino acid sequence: CASSPGTGLYEQYF.

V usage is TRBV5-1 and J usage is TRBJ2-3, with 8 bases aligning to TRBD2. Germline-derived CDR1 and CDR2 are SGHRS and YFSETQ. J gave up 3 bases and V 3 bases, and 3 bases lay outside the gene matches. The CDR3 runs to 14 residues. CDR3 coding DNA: TGCGCCAGCAGCTCGGGACTAGTGACAGATACGCAGTATTTT. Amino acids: CASSSGLVTDTQYF.

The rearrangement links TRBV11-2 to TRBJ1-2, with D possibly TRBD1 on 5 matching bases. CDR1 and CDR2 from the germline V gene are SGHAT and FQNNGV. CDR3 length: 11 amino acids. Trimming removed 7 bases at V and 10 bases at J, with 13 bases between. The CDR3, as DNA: TGTGCCAGCATAAGTGGAGGGACCTACACCTTC. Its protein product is CASISGGTYTF.

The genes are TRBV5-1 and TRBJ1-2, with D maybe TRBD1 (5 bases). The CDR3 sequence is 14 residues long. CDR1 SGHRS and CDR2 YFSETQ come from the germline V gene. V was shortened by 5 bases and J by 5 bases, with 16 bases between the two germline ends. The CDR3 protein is CASRPGGTEYGYTF. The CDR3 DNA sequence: TGCGCCAGCAGACCGGGGGGGACGGAATATGGCTACACCTTC.

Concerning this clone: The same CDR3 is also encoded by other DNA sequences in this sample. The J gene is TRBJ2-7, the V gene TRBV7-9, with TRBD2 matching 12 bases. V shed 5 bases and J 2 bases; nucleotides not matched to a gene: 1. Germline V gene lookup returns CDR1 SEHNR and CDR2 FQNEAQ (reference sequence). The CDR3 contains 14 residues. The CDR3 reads CASSRLAGAYEQYF. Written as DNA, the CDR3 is TGTGCCAGCAGCCGACTAGCGGGAGCCTACGAGCAGTACTTC.

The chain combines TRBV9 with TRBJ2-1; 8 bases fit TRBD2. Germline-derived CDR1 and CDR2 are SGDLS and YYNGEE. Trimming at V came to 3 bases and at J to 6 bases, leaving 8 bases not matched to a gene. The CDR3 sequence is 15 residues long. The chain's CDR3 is CASSGQSGGINEQFF. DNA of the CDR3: TGTGCCAGCAGCGGTCAATCGGGGGGGATCAATGAGCAGTTCTTC.

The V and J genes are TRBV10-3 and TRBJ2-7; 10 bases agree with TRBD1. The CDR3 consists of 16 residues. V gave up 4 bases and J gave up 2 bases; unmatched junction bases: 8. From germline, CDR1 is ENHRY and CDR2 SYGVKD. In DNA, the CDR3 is TGTGCCATCAGTGGTGTACCGGGACAGGGGACCTACGAGCAGTACTTC. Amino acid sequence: CAISGVPGQGTYEQYF.

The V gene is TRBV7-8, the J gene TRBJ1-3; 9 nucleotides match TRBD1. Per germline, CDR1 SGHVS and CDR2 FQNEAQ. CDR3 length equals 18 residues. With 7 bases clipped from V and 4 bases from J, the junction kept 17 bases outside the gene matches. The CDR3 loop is CASNDRAGQGIAGNTIYF. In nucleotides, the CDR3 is TGTGCCAGCAACGACCGGGCAGGACAGGGGATAGCCGGAAACACCATATATTTT.

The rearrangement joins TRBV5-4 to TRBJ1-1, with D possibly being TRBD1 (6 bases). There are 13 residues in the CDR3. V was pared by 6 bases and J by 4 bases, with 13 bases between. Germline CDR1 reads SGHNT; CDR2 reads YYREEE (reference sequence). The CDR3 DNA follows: TGTGCCAGCAACGGACAGCAGGCCACTGAAGCTTTCTTT. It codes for CASNGQQATEAFF.

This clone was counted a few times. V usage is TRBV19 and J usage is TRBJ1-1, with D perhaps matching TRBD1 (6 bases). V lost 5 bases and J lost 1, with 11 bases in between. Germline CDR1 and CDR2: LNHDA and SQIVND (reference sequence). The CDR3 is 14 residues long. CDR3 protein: CASSSHRENTEAFF. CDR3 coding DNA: TGTGCCAGTAGTTCTCACAGGGAGAACACTGAAGCTTTCTTT.